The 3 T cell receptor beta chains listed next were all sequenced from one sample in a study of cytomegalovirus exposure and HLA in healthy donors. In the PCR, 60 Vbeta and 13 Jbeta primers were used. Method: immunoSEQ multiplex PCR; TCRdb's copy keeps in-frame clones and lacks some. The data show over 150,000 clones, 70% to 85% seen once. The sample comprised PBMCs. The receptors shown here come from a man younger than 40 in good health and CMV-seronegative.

As DNA, the CDR3 is TGTGCCAGTAGTATACGTTCCCCGGTTTTACCAGATACGCAGTATTTT. This gives the protein CASSIRSPVLPDTQYF. This chain links TRBV19 with TRBJ2-3; D gene uncertain. Between the trimmed V and J ends, which lost 2 bases and 4 bases, there was a span of 16 bases. The length of the CDR3 is 16 residues. Germline CDR1 and CDR2: LNHDA and SQIVND (reference sequence).

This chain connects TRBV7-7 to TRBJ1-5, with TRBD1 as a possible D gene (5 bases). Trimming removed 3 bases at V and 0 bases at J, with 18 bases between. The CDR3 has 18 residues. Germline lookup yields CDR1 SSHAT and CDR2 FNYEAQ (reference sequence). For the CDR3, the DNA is TGTGCCAGCAGCTTGTCCCCTGGGACGGACTATAGCAATCAGCCCCAGCATTTT. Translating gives CASSLSPGTDYSNQPQHF.

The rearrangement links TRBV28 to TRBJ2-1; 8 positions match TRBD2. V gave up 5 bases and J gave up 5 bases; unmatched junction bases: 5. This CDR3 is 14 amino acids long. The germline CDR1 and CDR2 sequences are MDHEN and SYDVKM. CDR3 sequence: CASSLAGPNNEQFF. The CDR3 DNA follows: TGTGCCAGCAGTCTAGCGGGTCCCAACAATGAGCAGTTCTTC.